The T cell receptor beta chain described here comes from a study of metastatic and nonmetastatic thyroid tumors. The sample holds many counts of this clone. As originally analysed: Across clinicopathological groups, CDR3 differences served as the basis for building a distant-metastasis classifier for papillary thyroid cancer. TCRdb reanalyzed the PCR reads with MiXCR. The V and J calls were determined by TCRdb, not by the authors. Altogether about 93,000 clones are present, over 9.5% being singletons, with the ten largest covering 10% to 12%. Each patient came to thyroid surgery without any prior treatment (of any kind). The sequence came from a female donor with papillary thyroid cancer or a benign thyroid nodule (not recorded which). Some clones in this sample may be carry-over from other donors' samples. Sequenced sample: blood.

The CDR3 spells CSVDDRNTIYF. The CDR3 coding sequence is TGCAGCGTTGACGACAGAAACACCATATATTTT. The rearrangement links TRBV29-1 to TRBJ1-3; D remains ambiguous. The V end was cut by 3 bases, the J end by 5 bases, with 5 bases between. Per the germline V gene, CDR1 is SQVTM and CDR2 is ANQGSEA. The CDR3 sequence is 11 residues long.